This T cell receptor beta chain was obtained from a study of T cells in Graves' hyperthyroidism and ophthalmopathy. Study findings and constraints: Most clonotypes expanded in thyroid above 0.001 were likewise present in blood.

The CDR3 loop spans 16 amino acids. Germline V CDR1 and CDR2: SGHDT, YYEEEE. After removal of 4 bases from V and 5 bases from J, the junction contained 9 bases not matched to a gene. Researchers amplified the TCR beta CDR3 regions from RNA transcripts. TCR CDR3 regions were first amplified by RT-PCR with HTBI primers. TCRdb redid the calling of the multiplex PCR reads with MiXCR, one entry per CDR3 protein. The sample includes about 47,000 distinct CDR3 sequences, 45% to 65% of them seen just once. This clonotype was detected many times. Its antigen remains unidentified. The chain employs TRBV5-6 and TRBJ2-2, with TRBD1 identical over 9 bases. This TCR was sampled from a man aged 18 to 29 with Graves' hyperthyroidism. Sample: peripheral blood or thyroid tissue (not recorded which). Here the CDR3 DNA reads TGTGCCAGCAGCCCATCCGGGACAGGGTGGACCGGGGAGCTGTTTTTT. This sequence encodes CASSPSGTGWTGELFF. The variable domain in full, with the rest retrieved from reference TRBV5-6 and TRBJ2-2, is DAGVTQSPTHLIKTRGQQVTLRCSPKSGHDTVSWYQQALGQGPQFIFQYYEEEERQRGNFPDRFSGHQFPNYSSELNVNALLLGDSALYLCASSPSGTGWTGELFFGEGSRLTVL.